The 3 T cell receptor beta chains given below trace back to one sample, sequenced in a study of blood T cell repertoires in COVID-19. The repertoire was sequenced with immunoSEQ multiplex PCR; TCRdb's copy has only in-frame clones and lacks some. The sample has hundreds of thousands of clones; around nine tenths are singletons. The sequencing sample was made of peripheral blood. The receptor source for this set is a woman in her 70s with COVID-19, enrolled during active disease.

The chain is built from TRBV3-1 (or the pseudogene TRBV3-2) and TRBJ2-2; 11 bases agree with TRBD2. The CDR3 contains 14 residues. Per the germline V gene, CDR1 is LGHDT and CDR2 is YNNKEL (reference sequence). The V gene end was trimmed by 9 bases and the J gene end by 6 bases; junction bases not matched to a gene: 6. This chain's CDR3 is CASVAGGRSGELFF. CDR3 in DNA: TGTGCCAGTGTAGCGGGAGGGCGGTCCGGGGAGCTGTTTTTT.

The chain combines TRBV11-2 with TRBJ2-3; tentative D call: TRBD2 (5 bases). CDR1 SGHAT and CDR2 FQNNGV come from the germline V gene. V lost 3 bases and J lost 2, with 9 bases in between. The CDR3 is made up of 14 amino acids. Here the CDR3 reads CASSFLANTDTQYF. The CDR3 coding sequence is TGTGCCAGCAGCTTTTTAGCGAACACAGATACGCAGTATTTT.

V and J are TRBV9 and TRBJ2-2; 14 nucleotides line up with TRBD2. Germline-derived CDR1 and CDR2 are SGDLS and YYNGEE. Trimming at V came to 0 bases and at J to 5 bases, leaving 3 bases not matched to a gene. The CDR3 consists of 17 residues. The CDR3 DNA follows: TGTGCCAGCAGCGTAGCGCGGACTAGCGGGAGGACCGGGGAGCTGTTTTTT. Its translation: CASSVARTSGRTGELFF.